Described below is a single TCR beta chain sequence and its context. Antigen: not known. The CDR3 length is 15 residues. V lost 3 bases and J lost 1, with 9 bases in between. Germline CDR1 MNHEY, CDR2 SMNVEV (reference sequence). The primer mix had 60 Vbeta and 13 Jbeta primers. Assay used: immunoSEQ multiplex PCR; TCRdb lists only in-frame clones, some missing. The table lists about 170,000 clones, about four fifths of them singletons. The data originate from a study of cytomegalovirus exposure and HLA in healthy donors. About the study: There were 100 million to 130 million unique TCR beta sequences, drawn from 180 million or so T cells, in an earlier analysis. Notes on the study in general: Later on, an analysis showed TCR association rates differing by HLA locus, with DRB1 the most and HLA-C the fewest. Presence/absence analyses rested on an assumption that sequencing depth was roughly uniform across donors.

The sequence was collected from a woman in her fifties or sixties in good health and CMV-seronegative. This chain uses TRBV27 with TRBJ1-4; D uncertain. The sample taken for sequencing was PBMCs. The CDR3 spells CASSLGWRTNEKLFF. CDR3 coding DNA: TGTGCCAGCAGTTTGGGTTGGAGAACTAATGAAAAACTGTTTTTT. Looking up the rest from reference TRBV27 and TRBJ1-4 gives the full variable domain: EAQVTQNPRYLITVTGKKLTVTCSQNMNHEYMSWYRQDPGLGLRQIYYSMNVEVTDKGDVPEGYKVSRKEKRNFPLILESPSPNQTSLYFCASSLGWRTNEKLFFGSGTQLSVL.